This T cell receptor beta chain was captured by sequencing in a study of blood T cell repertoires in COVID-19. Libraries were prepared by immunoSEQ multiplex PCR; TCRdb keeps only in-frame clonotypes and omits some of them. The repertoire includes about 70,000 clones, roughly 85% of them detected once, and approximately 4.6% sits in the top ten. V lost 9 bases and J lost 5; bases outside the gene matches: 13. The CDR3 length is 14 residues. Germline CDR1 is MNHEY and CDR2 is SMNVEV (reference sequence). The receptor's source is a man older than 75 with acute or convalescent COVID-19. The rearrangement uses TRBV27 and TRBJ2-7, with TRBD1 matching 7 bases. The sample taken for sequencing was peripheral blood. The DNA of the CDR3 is TGTGCCAGTGCGGACAGGCCCCTCCCTCACGAGCAGTACTTC. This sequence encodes CASADRPLPHEQYF.